These T cell receptor beta chains were read from a single sample in a study of blood T cells in healthy people across ages. TCRdb independently ran MiXCR on the 5' RACE reads; one entry per CDR3 protein. The profile covers fewer than 2,000,000 distinct CDR3 sequences, with 34% appearing a single time and roughly 10% taken by the ten largest. Sequencing was performed on blood. These receptors were taken from a woman aged 30 to 39 in good health. Both conserved end residues are trimmed from each CDR3. The listing skips clone size in some rows; elsewhere it reads once, few, many or a size class.

CDR3aa: ASSPRVAAETQY
abundance: few
v_gene: TRBV11-2

CDR3aa: ASSQPEAQETQY
abundance: many
v_gene: TRBV4-1

CDR3aa: ASSEEIWGGISYEQY
abundance: .
v_gene: TRBV6-1

CDR3aa: ASSGTSGRTSYNEQF
abundance: .
v_gene: TRBV7-9

CDR3aa: ASSPPGTGGGGYT
abundance: .
v_gene: TRBV4-1

CDR3aa: ASSSGLVSSPIYNEQF
abundance: .
v_gene: TRBV7-2

CDR3aa: ASSPPASRQETQY
abundance: .
v_gene: TRBV18

CDR3aa: ASRGGTGGSETQY
abundance: few
v_gene: TRBV7-9

CDR3aa: ASSLISGSNQGGLTGELF
abundance: .
v_gene: TRBV11-2

CDR3aa: ASSLLSGTSTDTQY
abundance: .
v_gene: TRBV27

CDR3aa: ASSPYLGGTNEKLF
abundance: .
v_gene: TRBV3-1

CDR3aa: AGGGMGLAGATDTQY
abundance: few
v_gene: TRBV28

CDR3aa: ASSQGQALGDTQY
abundance: few
v_gene: TRBV5-1

CDR3aa: ASWSGLAFYDTQY
abundance: .
v_gene: TRBV5-6

CDR3aa: ASSPKARRETQY
abundance: .
v_gene: TRBV28

CDR3aa: SADSAGTGDTDTQY
abundance: .
v_gene: TRBV20-1

CDR3aa: ASSSKEGQPQH
abundance: few
v_gene: TRBV4-2

CDR3aa: ASSLEVLGGSYGYT
abundance: few
v_gene: TRBV11-2

CDR3aa: SASQGRSSYEQY
abundance: few
v_gene: TRBV20-1

CDR3aa: ASSPQGTSGERDTQY
abundance: .
v_gene: TRBV4-2

CDR3aa: GQGRGNYGYT
abundance: .
v_gene: TRBV20-1

CDR3aa: ASSQPTDTEAF
abundance: few
v_gene: TRBV4-2

CDR3aa: AWSVVGGGEQF
abundance: few
v_gene: TRBV30

CDR3aa: ASSVIGDEQY
abundance: many
v_gene: TRBV10-2

CDR3aa: ASSHATGNQNQPQH
abundance: .
v_gene: TRBV4-1

CDR3aa: STPGLRDETQY
abundance: .
v_gene: TRBV20-1

CDR3aa: ASSQWSGEQY
abundance: few
v_gene: TRBV11-2

CDR3aa: ASSLATSQDEQY
abundance: .
v_gene: TRBV5-1

CDR3aa: ATSSQPGQNYGYT
abundance: many
v_gene: TRBV15

CDR3aa: ASRSSKGTEAF
abundance: .
v_gene: TRBV12-3/TRBV12-4

CDR3aa: ASSGTSGRAYNEQY
abundance: .
v_gene: TRBV11-1

CDR3aa: ASSKGPVNTEAF
abundance: few
v_gene: TRBV7-2

CDR3aa: AISQGERGCNEQF
abundance: .
v_gene: TRBV10-3

CDR3aa: SARVSGRALNEQF
abundance: .
v_gene: TRBV20-1